A single sample is the source of the 19 T cell receptor beta chains below, sequenced in a study of control samples from healthy donors and cancer patients. Only in-frame clones appear in the TCRdb table, and some are missing; sequencing was by immunoSEQ multiplex PCR. The sample records some 150,000 clones, roughly 91% being singletons. The sequencing input was blood. All receptors come from a woman in her twenties or thirties in good health.

The chain employs TRBV27 and TRBJ1-4; 7 bases agree with TRBD1. The CDR3 extends over 17 amino acids. Trimming at V came to 5 bases and at J to 0 bases, leaving 9 bases not matched to a gene. CDR1 is MNHEY, CDR2 SMNVEV, per germline (reference sequence). The CDR3 DNA sequence: TGTGCCAGCAGTCCCCGACAGGGAGTTGCAACTAATGAAAAACTGTTTTTT. Amino acids: CASSPRQGVATNEKLFF.

The chain combines TRBV7-6 with TRBJ1-1; D is uncertain. The CDR3 covers 14 residues. Germline V gene lookup returns CDR1 SGHVS and CDR2 FNYEAQ. Trimming shortened V by 0 bases and J by 1 base, and 6 bases separated the two germline ends. CDR3: CASSLANRNTEAFF. DNA for the CDR3: TGTGCCAGCAGCTTAGCAAACAGGAACACTGAAGCTTTCTTT.

In its sample, this clone was seen once. The chain carries TRBV9 and TRBJ2-1, with 9 nucleotides matching TRBD2. CDR1 and CDR2 from the germline V gene are SGDLS and YYNGEE. The J segment lost 2 bases and the V segment lost 3 bases, leaving 9 bases of the junction unmatched. The CDR3 contains 17 residues. For the CDR3, the DNA is TGTGCCAGCAGCGAGCCCCCTAGCGGGAAAACCTACAATGAGCAGTTCTTC. Translated, it gives CASSEPPSGKTYNEQFF.

The V and J genes are TRBV5-6 and TRBJ2-5; tentatively, D is TRBD1 or TRBD2 (5 bases each). This CDR3 is 14 amino acids long. Trimming removed 0 bases from V and 2 bases from J, with 8 bases in between. The germline V gene encodes CDR1 SGHDT and CDR2 YYEEEE. In DNA form, the CDR3 reads TGTGCCAGCAGCTTGGGAGGGGTACAAGAGACCCAGTACTTC. This encodes CASSLGGVQETQYF.

The chain couples TRBV4-1 to TRBJ2-5, with TRBD2 identical over 8 bases. Looked up from germline, CDR1 is MGHRA and CDR2 is YSYEKL. With 3 bases clipped from V and 4 bases from J, the junction kept 1 base outside the gene matches. The length of the CDR3 is 13 residues. The CDR3 DNA reads TGCGCCAGCAGCCAGCTAGCGGGAGAGACCCAGTACTTC. It is translated as CASSQLAGETQYF.

Only one count was recorded for this clone. This chain uses TRBV3-1 (or the pseudogene TRBV3-2) with TRBJ1-2; D is unclear. CDR1 and CDR2 (germline): LGHDT, YNNKEL (reference sequence). The ends were cut back, 4 bases at V and 2 bases at J, with 5 bases in the middle. CDR3 length equals 12 residues. The CDR3 spells CASSPANYGYTF. The DNA of the CDR3 is TGTGCCAGCAGCCCGGCCAACTATGGCTACACCTTC.

CDR3 loop: CSALGQYQETQYF. The CDR3 bases are TGCAGCGCCCTGGGACAGTACCAAGAGACCCAGTACTTC. V is TRBV29-1 and J is TRBJ2-5; 7 positions agree with TRBD1. Germline values: CDR1 SQVTM, CDR2 ANQGSEA. This CDR3 is 13 amino acids long. J was trimmed by 0 bases and V by 7 bases; bases with no gene match: 5.

This clone was counted once. The chain has TRBV10-1 and TRBJ1-4; tentative D call: TRBD1 (6 bases). V was cut by 2 bases and J by 5 bases, with 9 bases left in between. CDR1 WNHNN and CDR2 SYGVQD come from the germline V gene (reference sequence). CDR3 length: 14 residues. The CDR3 region is CASSEGGRNEKLFF. Here the CDR3 DNA reads TGCGCCAGCAGTGAGGGGGGCAGGAATGAAAAACTGTTTTTT.

This chain joins TRBV18 and TRBJ2-2, with D perhaps TRBD1 or TRBD2 (5 bases each). Trimming removed 1 base at V and 3 bases at J, with 9 bases between. Germline V CDR1 and CDR2: KGHSH, LQKENI. CDR3 size: 15 residues. CDR3 region: CASSPLLGDTGELFF. The DNA for the CDR3 is TGTGCCAGCTCACCACTACTAGGGGACACCGGGGAGCTGTTTTTT.

The chain joins TRBV12-3 or TRBV12-4 to TRBJ1-4; no definite D call. The CDR3 contains 13 residues. V dropped 4 bases and J dropped 3 bases, with 6 bases sitting between them. The CDR3 DNA reads as TGTGCCAGCAGTTGGAGGGCTAATGAAAAACTGTTTTTT. Amino acid sequence: CASSWRANEKLFF.

This clone was seen just once. This rearrangement joins TRBV3-1 (or the pseudogene TRBV3-2) to TRBJ1-1; 7 bases map to TRBD1. The CDR3 contains 15 residues. V dropped 4 bases and J dropped 2; count of bases not matched to a gene: 7. The germline gives CDR1 LGHDT, CDR2 YNNKEL (reference sequence). In DNA, the CDR3 is TGTGCCAGCAGCCCCAGGGGAGGGGGCAACACTGAAGCTTTCTTT. Its translation is CASSPRGGGNTEAFF.

Concerning this clone itself: A clone one base away is much larger, so this may be a read error. This chain joins TRBV7-2 and TRBJ2-5; D remains ambiguous. The V end lost 1 base, the J end lost 5 bases, and 5 bases lay between the germline ends. The V gene's germline CDR1 is SGHTA and CDR2 FQGNSA. The CDR3 spans 12 residues. CDR3 DNA: TGTGCCAGCAGCTTAGTCTGGGAGACCCAGTACTTC. Protein sequence: CASSLVWETQYF.

The V call is TRBV2, the J call TRBJ2-1, with 8 bases identical to TRBD2. The CDR3 loop spans 15 amino acids. Trimming at V came to 1 base and at J to 2 bases, leaving 1 base not matched to a gene. Germline values: CDR1 SNHLY, CDR2 FYNNEI. CDR3 bases: TGTGCCAGCAGTGAAGGCGGGAGGACCTACAATGAGCAGTTCTTC. This translates into CASSEGGRTYNEQFF.

The chain combines TRBV7-2 with TRBJ1-6, with 8 bases identical to TRBD1. With V trimmed by 4 bases and J by 9 bases, 2 bases remained unmatched. Germline V gives CDR1 SGHTA, CDR2 FQGNSA. The CDR3 length is 13 residues. The CDR3: CASSSDRGSPLHF. The CDR3 bases are TGTGCCAGCAGCTCCGACAGGGGTTCACCCCTCCACTTT.

V and J are TRBV5-5 and TRBJ1-4, with 10 bases lining up with TRBD1. This CDR3 spans 15 amino acids. Germline CDR1 reads SGHKS; CDR2 reads YYEKEE (reference sequence). With 0 bases clipped from V and 8 bases from J, the junction kept 4 bases outside the gene matches. CDR3 bases: TGTGCCAGCAGCTTGGAGGGACAGGGGTGGGAAAAACTGTTTTTT. Its protein is CASSLEGQGWEKLFF.

Details on this clone: This same CDR3 is encoded by further DNA sequences in the sample. The V call is TRBV3-1 (or the pseudogene TRBV3-2), the J call TRBJ1-2; no clear D. CDR1 and CDR2 (germline): LGHDT, YNNKEL (reference sequence). V was pared by 1 base and J by 8 bases, with 5 bases between. The CDR3 is made up of 11 amino acids. The CDR3 loop is CASSQAGGYTF. In DNA, the CDR3 is TGTGCCAGCAGCCAAGCCGGGGGCTACACCTTC.

The chain recombines TRBV29-1 with TRBJ2-3, with D tentatively TRBD2 (6 bases). The V end lost 3 bases, the J end lost 1 base, and 8 bases lay between the germline ends. The CDR3 sequence is 13 residues long. Germline V gives CDR1 SQVTM, CDR2 ANQGSEA. CDR3 nucleotides: TGCAGCGTTGAGGCTAGCGGCACAGATACGCAGTATTTT. It yields the protein CSVEASGTDTQYF.

The chain has TRBV6-5 and TRBJ1-2; maybe TRBD1 (5 bases). Germline CDR1 reads MNHEY; CDR2 reads SVGAGI. The CDR3 has 13 residues. Trimming took off 7 bases at V and 5 bases at J, with 14 bases between the two ends. The CDR3 sequence: CASTTGAAYGYTF. The CDR3 DNA reads as TGTGCCAGCACCACTGGGGCAGCATATGGCTACACCTTC.

This chain connects TRBV4-1 to TRBJ2-7; TRBD1 aligns across 7 bases. This CDR3 region has 14 residues. Germline V gene data show CDR1 as MGHRA and CDR2 as YSYEKL. The J segment lost 5 bases and the V segment lost 0 bases, leaving 4 bases of the junction unmatched. The CDR3 nucleotides are TGCGCCAGCAGCCAAGATACAGGGGCCAACGAGCAGTACTTC. It is translated as CASSQDTGANEQYF.